Included here is one T cell receptor beta chain sequence, with context. CDR1 and CDR2 from the germline V gene are SNHLY and FYNNEI. V lost 7 bases, J lost 3 bases, and 8 bases stayed unmatched. The CDR3 consists of 16 residues. This sample was included in a study of shared clonotypes between healthy human individuals. The wider study: Donors, aged 18 to 49, were a couple of women and a few men.

The method was immunoSEQ multiplex PCR; TCRdb's version includes in-frame clones alone and lacks a portion of them. This sample has over 400,000 clones, with around 73% found just once. The source of this sequence is a woman aged 40 to 50 in good health. Some clones in this sample may be carry-over from other donors' samples. Sample: PBMCs. The chain employs TRBV2 and TRBJ1-5, with 11 bases matching TRBD1. CDR3 sequence reads: CASTSGTGGYNQPQHF. The CDR3 DNA reads as TGTGCCAGCACCTCCGGGACAGGGGGTTACAATCAGCCCCAGCATTTT.